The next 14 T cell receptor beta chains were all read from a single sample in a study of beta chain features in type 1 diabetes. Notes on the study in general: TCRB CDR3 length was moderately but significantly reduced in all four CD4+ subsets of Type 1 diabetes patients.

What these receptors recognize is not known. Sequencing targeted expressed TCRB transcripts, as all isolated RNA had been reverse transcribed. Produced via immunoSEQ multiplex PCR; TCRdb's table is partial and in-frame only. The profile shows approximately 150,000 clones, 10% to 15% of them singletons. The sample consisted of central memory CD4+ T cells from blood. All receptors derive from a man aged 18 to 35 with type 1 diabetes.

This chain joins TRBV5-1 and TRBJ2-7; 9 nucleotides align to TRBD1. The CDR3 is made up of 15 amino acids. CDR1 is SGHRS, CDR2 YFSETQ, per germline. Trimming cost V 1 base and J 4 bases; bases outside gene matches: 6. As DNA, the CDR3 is TGCGCCAGCAGCTTGACAGGGGGCCAGGGGTACGAGCAGTACTTC. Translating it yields CASSLTGGQGYEQYF.

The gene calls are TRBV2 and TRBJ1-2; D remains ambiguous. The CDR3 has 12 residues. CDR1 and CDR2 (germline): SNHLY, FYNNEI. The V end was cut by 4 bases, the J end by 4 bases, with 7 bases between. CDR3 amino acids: CASSGPGYGYTF. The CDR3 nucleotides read TGTGCCAGCAGTGGGCCGGGCTATGGCTACACCTTC.

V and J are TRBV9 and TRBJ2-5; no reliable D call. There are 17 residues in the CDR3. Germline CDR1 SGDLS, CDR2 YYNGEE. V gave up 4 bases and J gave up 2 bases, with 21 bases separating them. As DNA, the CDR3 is TGTGCCAGCAGCAGTAGTACCTCGGCACAGAGACAAGAGACCCAGTACTTC. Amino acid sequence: CASSSSTSAQRQETQYF.

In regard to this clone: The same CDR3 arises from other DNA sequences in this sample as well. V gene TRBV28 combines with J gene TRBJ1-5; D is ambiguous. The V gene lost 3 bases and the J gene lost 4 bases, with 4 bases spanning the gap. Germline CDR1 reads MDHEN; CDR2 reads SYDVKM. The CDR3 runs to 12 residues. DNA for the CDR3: TGTGCCAGCAGTTTCGGGAATCAGCCCCAGCATTTT. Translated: CASSFGNQPQHF. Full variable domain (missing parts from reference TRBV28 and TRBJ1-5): DVKVTQSSRYLVKRTGEKVFLECVQDMDHENMFWYRQDPGLGLRLIYFSYDVKMKEKGDIPEGYSVSREKKERFSLILESASTNQTSMYLCASSFGNQPQHFGDGTRLSIL.

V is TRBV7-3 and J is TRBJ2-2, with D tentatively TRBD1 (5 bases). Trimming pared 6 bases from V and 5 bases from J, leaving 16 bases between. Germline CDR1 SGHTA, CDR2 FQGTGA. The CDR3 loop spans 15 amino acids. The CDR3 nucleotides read TGTGCCAGCAGTCAACAGACAGCCGTGACCGGGGAGCTGTTTTTT. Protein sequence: CASSQQTAVTGELFF.

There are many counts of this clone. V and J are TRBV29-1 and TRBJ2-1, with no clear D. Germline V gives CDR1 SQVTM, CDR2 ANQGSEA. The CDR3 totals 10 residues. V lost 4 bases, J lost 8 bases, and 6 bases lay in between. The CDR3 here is CSVGPDEQFF. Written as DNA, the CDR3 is TGCAGCGTTGGCCCAGATGAGCAGTTCTTC.

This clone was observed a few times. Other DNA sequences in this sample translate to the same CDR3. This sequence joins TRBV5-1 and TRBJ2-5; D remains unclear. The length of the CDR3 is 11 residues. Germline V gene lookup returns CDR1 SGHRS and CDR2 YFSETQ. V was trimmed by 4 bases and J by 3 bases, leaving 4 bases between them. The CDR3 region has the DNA TGCGCCAGCAGCCTAGAAGAGACCCAGTACTTC. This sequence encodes CASSLEETQYF. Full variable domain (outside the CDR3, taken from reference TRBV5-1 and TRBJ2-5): KAGVTQTPRYLIKTRGQQVTLSCSPISGHRSVSWYQQTPGQGLQFLFEYFSETQRNKGNFPGRFSGRQFSNSRSEMNVSTLELGDSALYLCASSLEETQYFGPGTRLLVL.

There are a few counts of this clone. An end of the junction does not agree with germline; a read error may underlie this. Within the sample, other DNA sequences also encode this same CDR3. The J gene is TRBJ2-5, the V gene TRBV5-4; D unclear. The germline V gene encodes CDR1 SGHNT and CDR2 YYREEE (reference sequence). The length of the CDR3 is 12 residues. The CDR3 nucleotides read TGTGCCAGCAGCTTGGACCAGGAGACCCAGTACTTC. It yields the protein CASSLDQETQYF. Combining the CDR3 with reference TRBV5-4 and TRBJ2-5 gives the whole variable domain ETGVTQSPTHLIKTRGQQVTLRCSSQSGHNTVSWYQQALGQGPQFIFQYYREEENGRGNFPPRFSGLQFPNYSSELNVNALELDDSALYLCASSLDQETQYFGPGTRLLVL.

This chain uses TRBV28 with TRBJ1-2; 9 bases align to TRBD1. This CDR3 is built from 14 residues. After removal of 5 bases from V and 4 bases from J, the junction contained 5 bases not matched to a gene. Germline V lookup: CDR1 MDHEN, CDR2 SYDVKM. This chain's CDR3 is CASSSQQGAYGYTF. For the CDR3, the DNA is TGTGCCAGCAGTAGCCAACAGGGGGCCTATGGCTACACCTTC.

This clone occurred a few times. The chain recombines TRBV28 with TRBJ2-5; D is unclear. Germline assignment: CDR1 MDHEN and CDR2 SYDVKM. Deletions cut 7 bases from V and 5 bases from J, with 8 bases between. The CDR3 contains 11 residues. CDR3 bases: TGTGCCAGCACCCGTTTCGAGACCCAGTACTTC. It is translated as CASTRFETQYF.

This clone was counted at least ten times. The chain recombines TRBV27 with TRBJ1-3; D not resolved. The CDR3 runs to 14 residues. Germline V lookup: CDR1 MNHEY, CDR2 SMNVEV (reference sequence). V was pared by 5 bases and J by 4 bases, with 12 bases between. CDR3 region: CASSPPMAGNTIYF. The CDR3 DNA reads TGTGCCAGCAGTCCCCCGATGGCCGGAAACACCATATATTTT.

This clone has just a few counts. The CDR3 loop reads CASSCIPTGTSTDTQYF. The CDR3 DNA follows: TGTGCCAGCAGTTGTATTCCGACAGGGACGTCCACAGATACGCAGTATTTT. The chain recombines TRBV21-1 with TRBJ2-3; the table gives TRBD1 as D, unverified against the DNA. TRBV21-1 is an annotated pseudogene. The CDR3 totals 17 residues.

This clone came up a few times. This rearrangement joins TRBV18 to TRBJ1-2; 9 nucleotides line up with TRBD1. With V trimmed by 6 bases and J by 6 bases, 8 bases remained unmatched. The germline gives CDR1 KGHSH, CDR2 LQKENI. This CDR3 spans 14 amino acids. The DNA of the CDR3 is TGTGCCAGCTCCCAAGGACAGGGGCAGGATGGCTACACCTTC. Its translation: CASSQGQGQDGYTF.

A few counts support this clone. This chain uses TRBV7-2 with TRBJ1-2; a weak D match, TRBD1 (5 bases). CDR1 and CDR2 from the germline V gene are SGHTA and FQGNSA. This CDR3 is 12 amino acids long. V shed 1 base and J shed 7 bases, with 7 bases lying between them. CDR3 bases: TGTGCCAGCAGCTTAGACAGGAGTGGCTACACCTTC. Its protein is CASSLDRSGYTF. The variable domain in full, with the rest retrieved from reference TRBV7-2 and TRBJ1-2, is GAGVSQSPSNKVTEKGKDVELRCDPISGHTALYWYRQSLGQGLEFLIYFQGNSAPDKSGLPSDRFSAERTGGSVSTLTIQRTQQEDSAVYLCASSLDRSGYTFGSGTRLTVV.